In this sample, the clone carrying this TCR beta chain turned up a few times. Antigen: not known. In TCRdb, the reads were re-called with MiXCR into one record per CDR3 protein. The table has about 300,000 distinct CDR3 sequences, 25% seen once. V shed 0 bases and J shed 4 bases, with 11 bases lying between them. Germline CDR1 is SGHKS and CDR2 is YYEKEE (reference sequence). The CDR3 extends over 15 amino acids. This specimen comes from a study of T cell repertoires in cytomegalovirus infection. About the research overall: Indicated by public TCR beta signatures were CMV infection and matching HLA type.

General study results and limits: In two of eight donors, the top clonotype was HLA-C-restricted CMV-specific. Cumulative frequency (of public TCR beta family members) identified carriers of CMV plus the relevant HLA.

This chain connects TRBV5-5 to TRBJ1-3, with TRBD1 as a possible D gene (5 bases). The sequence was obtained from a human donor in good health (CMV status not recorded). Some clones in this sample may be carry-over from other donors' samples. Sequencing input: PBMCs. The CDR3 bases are TGTGCCAGCAGCTTGGGAGGGACTGACGGAAACACCATATATTTT. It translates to CASSLGGTDGNTIYF.